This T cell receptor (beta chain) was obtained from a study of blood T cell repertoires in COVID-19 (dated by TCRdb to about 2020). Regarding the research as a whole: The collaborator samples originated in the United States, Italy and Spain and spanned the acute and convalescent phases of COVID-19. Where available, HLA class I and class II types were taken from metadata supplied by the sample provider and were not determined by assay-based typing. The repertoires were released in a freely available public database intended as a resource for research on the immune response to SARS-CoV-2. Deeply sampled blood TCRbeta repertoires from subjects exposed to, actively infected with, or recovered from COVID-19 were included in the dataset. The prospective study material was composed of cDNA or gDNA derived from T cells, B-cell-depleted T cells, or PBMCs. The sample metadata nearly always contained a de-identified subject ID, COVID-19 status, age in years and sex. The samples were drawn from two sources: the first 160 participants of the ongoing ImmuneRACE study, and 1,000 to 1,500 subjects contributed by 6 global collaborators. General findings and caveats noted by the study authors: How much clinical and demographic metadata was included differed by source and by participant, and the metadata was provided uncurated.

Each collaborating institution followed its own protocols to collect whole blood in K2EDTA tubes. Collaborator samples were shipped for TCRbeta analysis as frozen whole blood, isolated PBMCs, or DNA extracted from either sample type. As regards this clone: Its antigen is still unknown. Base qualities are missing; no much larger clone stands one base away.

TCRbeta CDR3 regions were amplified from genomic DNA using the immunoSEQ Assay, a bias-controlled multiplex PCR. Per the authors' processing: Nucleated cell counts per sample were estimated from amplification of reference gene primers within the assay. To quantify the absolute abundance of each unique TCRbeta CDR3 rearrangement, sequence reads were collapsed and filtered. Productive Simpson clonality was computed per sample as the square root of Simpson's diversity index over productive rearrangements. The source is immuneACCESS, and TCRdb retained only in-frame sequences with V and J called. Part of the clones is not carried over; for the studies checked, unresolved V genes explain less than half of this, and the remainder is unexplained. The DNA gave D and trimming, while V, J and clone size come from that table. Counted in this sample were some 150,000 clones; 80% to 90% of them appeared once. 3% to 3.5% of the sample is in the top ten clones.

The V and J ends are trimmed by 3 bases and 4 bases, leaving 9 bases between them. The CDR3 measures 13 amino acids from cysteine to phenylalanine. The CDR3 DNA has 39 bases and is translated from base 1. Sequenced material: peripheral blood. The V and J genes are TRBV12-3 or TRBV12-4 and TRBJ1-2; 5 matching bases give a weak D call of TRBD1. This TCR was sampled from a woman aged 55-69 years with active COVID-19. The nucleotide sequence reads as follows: TGTGCCAGCAGTTTTGGGGCGACCTATGGCTACACCTTC. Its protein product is CASSFGATYGYTF.